A single sample is the source of the 19 T cell receptor beta chains below, sequenced in a study of graft-versus-host responses after intestinal transplantation. Sequenced by immunoSEQ multiplex PCR; TCRdb stores in-frame clones only, minus some. The table lists under 65,000 clones, roughly 93% of them singletons. Antigen specificity for these receptors is unknown. The specimen was unstimulated CD4+ T cells sorted from spleen or lymph node cells, collected before transplant. The receptor set was obtained from a human donor who was the organ donor for an intestinal transplant.

The genes are TRBV6-6 and TRBJ1-4; D ambiguous. Germline V gene lookup returns CDR1 MNHNY and CDR2 SVGAGI (reference sequence). Trimming took 0 bases from V and 8 from J, leaving 4 bases between them. This CDR3 comprises 12 residues. The CDR3 spells CASSYSGEKLFF. The CDR3 DNA reads TGTGCCAGCAGTTACTCGGGGGAAAAACTGTTTTTT.

The genes are TRBV5-6 and TRBJ2-2; D ambiguous. This CDR3 has 15 amino acids. The germline CDR1 and CDR2 sequences are SGHDT and YYEEEE. The V end lost 1 base, the J end lost 3 bases, and 10 bases lay between the germline ends. The CDR3, as DNA: TGTGCCAGCAGCTTGCTGACCAGTGACACCGGGGAGCTGTTTTTT. Its protein product is CASSLLTSDTGELFF.

This chain connects TRBV5-4 to TRBJ2-2, with 11 bases fitting TRBD1. Trimming at V came to 4 bases and at J to 3 bases, leaving 5 bases not matched to a gene. The CDR3 totals 16 residues. Germline V gene sequence: CDR1 SGHNT, CDR2 YYREEE (reference sequence). The CDR3 sequence is CASSHGQGAYTGELFF. The CDR3 DNA follows: TGTGCCAGCAGCCACGGACAGGGGGCCTACACCGGGGAGCTGTTTTTT.

The chain employs TRBV5-1 and TRBJ2-1; weak D call: TRBD1 (6 bases). The CDR3 extends over 13 amino acids. Looked up from germline, CDR1 is SGHRS and CDR2 is YFSETQ. V lost 0 bases and J lost 8, with 9 bases in between. Here the CDR3 DNA reads TGCGCCAGCAGCTTGGGACAGGACGATGAGCAGTTCTTC. Translated: CASSLGQDDEQFF.

This chain joins TRBV2 and TRBJ1-5; no clear D gene. Trimming took off 8 bases at V and 0 bases at J, with 11 bases between the two ends. The CDR3 has 14 amino acids. Germline V CDR1 and CDR2: SNHLY, FYNNEI. The CDR3 sequence: CASGGFDSNQPQHF. The CDR3 nucleotides are TGTGCCAGCGGCGGGTTTGATAGCAATCAGCCCCAGCATTTT.

The chain has TRBV4-2 and TRBJ2-3, with a tentative D call TRBD2 (6 bases). V shed 0 bases and J shed 2 bases, with 18 bases lying between them. This CDR3 contains 18 residues. Germline V gene sequence: CDR1 LGHNA, CDR2 YNFKEQ. This chain's CDR3 is CASSQEGAGWDYTDTQYF. In nucleotides, the CDR3 is TGTGCCAGCAGCCAAGAAGGGGCGGGGTGGGATTACACAGATACGCAGTATTTT.

The chain employs TRBV11-2 and TRBJ2-1, with 7 bases fitting TRBD1. The trim removed 6 bases at V and 9 bases at J, leaving 11 bases unmatched. The germline V gene encodes CDR1 SGHAT and CDR2 FQNNGV. This CDR3 is built from 14 residues. CDR3 nucleotide sequence: TGTGCCAGCAGGTCGACAGGGTCAACACGTGAGCAGTTCTTC. Amino acid sequence: CASRSTGSTREQFF.

This sequence joins TRBV9 and TRBJ1-6; 9 bases are shared with TRBD1. V lost 3 bases and J lost 9; bases outside the gene matches: 10. Looked up from germline, CDR1 is SGDLS and CDR2 is YYNGEE. This CDR3 contains 16 residues. The CDR3 spells CASSGTGEWSTSPLHF. CDR3 DNA: TGTGCCAGCAGCGGGACAGGGGAATGGTCGACTTCACCCCTCCACTTT.

The chain employs TRBV6-1 and TRBJ2-3; 8 bases map to TRBD1. The CDR3 consists of 14 residues. Germline values: CDR1 MNHNS, CDR2 SASEGT. V lost 10 bases, J lost 0 bases, and 6 bases stayed unmatched. The CDR3 spells CATLDRGSTDTQYF. CDR3 DNA: TGTGCCACCCTCGACAGGGGTAGCACAGATACGCAGTATTTT.

This chain uses TRBV19 with TRBJ2-5; D is tentatively TRBD1 or TRBD2 (6 bases each). Trimming shortened V by 5 bases and J by 5 bases, and 12 bases separated the two germline ends. CDR3 size: 13 residues. Germline V lookup: CDR1 LNHDA, CDR2 SQIVND (reference sequence). CDR3 nucleotides: TGTGCCAGTAGTTGGGGGGCTCGGGAGACCCAGTACTTC. Residues: CASSWGARETQYF.

The chain uses TRBV19 and TRBJ1-3, with a possible D match to TRBD1 (5 bases). The CDR3 sequence is 15 residues long. V dropped 11 bases and J dropped 2 bases, with 19 bases sitting between them. The germline gives CDR1 LNHDA, CDR2 SQIVND (reference sequence). The CDR3 DNA reads TGTGCCTGCCCAAATAAGGCCAGGGCTGGAAACACCATATATTTT. Translation gives CACPNKARAGNTIYF.

The chain recombines TRBV11-2 with TRBJ1-6, with D perhaps matching TRBD1 (6 bases). The CDR3 is 16 amino acids. The V and J ends lost 5 bases and 10 bases respectively, with 21 bases between them. Germline V gene data show CDR1 as SGHAT and CDR2 as FQNNGV. The CDR3 DNA follows: TGTGCCAGCAGCCAGAGGGATCAGGGGCTAGGGTCACCCCTCCACTTT. This encodes CASSQRDQGLGSPLHF.

The chain combines TRBV4-1 with TRBJ1-2; 7 bases line up with TRBD1. The germline V gene has CDR1 MGHRA and CDR2 YSYEKL. Unmatched junction bases numbered 11, after V lost 5 bases and J lost 8 bases. The CDR3 spans 14 residues. The CDR3 bases are TGCGCCAGCAGCTTGACCGGGACAGCGGAGGGCTACACCTTC. This encodes CASSLTGTAEGYTF.

The CDR3 loop reads CAWSEPGTVNSPLHF. The CDR3 nucleotides read TGTGCCTGGAGCGAACCCGGGACAGTCAATTCACCCCTCCACTTT. V is TRBV30 and J is TRBJ1-6, with 7 nucleotides matching TRBD1. After removal of 3 bases from V and 7 bases from J, the junction contained 9 bases not matched to a gene. This CDR3 has 15 amino acids. CDR1 is GTSNPN and CDR2 is SVGIG in the germline V gene (reference sequence).

This clone was seen once. The rearrangement links TRBV5-1 to TRBJ1-1; D is perhaps TRBD1 (5 bases). The germline V gene has CDR1 SGHRS and CDR2 YFSETQ. The CDR3 loop spans 14 amino acids. Trimming pared 4 bases from V and 1 base from J, leaving 11 bases between. The CDR3 DNA is TGCGCCAGCAGCCCCCTGGGGGGGAACACTGAAGCTTTCTTT. Its translation: CASSPLGGNTEAFF.

This clone was detected once. The V call is TRBV7-9, the J call TRBJ2-7; maybe TRBD1 (5 bases). Germline-derived CDR1 and CDR2 are SEHNR and FQNEAQ (reference sequence). V shed 1 base and J shed 2 bases, with 6 bases lying between them. This CDR3 comprises 13 residues. Here the CDR3 DNA reads TGTGCCAGCAGCTTAGAGGGGCCCTACGAGCAGTACTTC. Amino acid sequence: CASSLEGPYEQYF.

Regarding this clone: A read error may account for a junction end that differs from germline. V and J are TRBV7-9 and TRBJ2-5, with D possibly matching TRBD2 (5 bases). Germline V gene data show CDR1 as SEHNR and CDR2 as FQNEAQ (reference sequence). The CDR3 sequence is 11 residues long. The CDR3 DNA is TGTGCCAGCAGCCTAGCAGAGACCCAGTACTTC. Its translation: CASSLAETQYF.

CDR3 DNA sequence: TGTGCCAGTAGAGATTGGCAGCTAAATAATCAGCCCCAGCATTTT. As protein: CASRDWQLNNQPQHF. The chain couples TRBV19 to TRBJ1-5, with no clear D. V lost 6 bases and J 4 bases, leaving 16 bases between the germline ends. CDR1 is LNHDA, CDR2 SQIVND, per germline (reference sequence). The CDR3 sequence is 15 residues long.

This clone has a single count. The chain recombines TRBV29-1 with TRBJ2-1; D is uncertain. This CDR3 is 15 amino acids long. The germline V gene encodes CDR1 SQVTM and CDR2 ANQGSEA. The ends were cut back, 2 bases at V and 5 bases at J, with 16 bases in the middle. The CDR3 bases are TGCAGCGTTGAAAGGGCACGACCGGGCGACAATGAGCAGTTCTTC. This sequence encodes CSVERARPGDNEQFF.